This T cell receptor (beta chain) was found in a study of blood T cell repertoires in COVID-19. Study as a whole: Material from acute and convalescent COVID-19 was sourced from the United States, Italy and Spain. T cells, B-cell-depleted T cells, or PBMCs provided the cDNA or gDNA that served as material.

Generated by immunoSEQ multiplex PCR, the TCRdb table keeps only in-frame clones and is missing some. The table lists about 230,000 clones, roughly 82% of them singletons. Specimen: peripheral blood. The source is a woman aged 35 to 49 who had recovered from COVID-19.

As DNA, the CDR3 is TGTGCCAGCAGCCCAAGGGGCGGGGGCGAGCAGTACTTC. This encodes CASSPRGGGEQYF. This chain connects TRBV7-2 to TRBJ2-7; 7 nucleotides match TRBD2. The CDR3 extends over 13 amino acids. CDR1 is SGHTA, CDR2 FQGNSA, per germline. V lost 5 bases, J lost 6 bases, and 7 bases stayed unmatched.